This passage covers 32 T cell receptor beta chains from one sample sequenced in a study of blood T cell repertoires in COVID-19. This table comes from immunoSEQ multiplex PCR, and its TCRdb copy is limited to in-frame clones, with some not included. The data contain tens of thousands of clones, less than 85% of them singletons. Material for sequencing was peripheral blood. These receptors were collected from a human donor with acute or convalescent COVID-19. The donor label of this sample is uncertain.

V is TRBV4-3 and J is TRBJ1-4; the D gene is possibly TRBD1 (6 bases). The CDR3 is 16 residues long. CDR1 is LGHNA and CDR2 is YSLEER in the germline V gene. V dropped 2 bases and J dropped 4 bases, with 14 bases sitting between them. In DNA form, the CDR3 reads TGCGCCAGCAGCCAAAGGGGCGGACAGTTTAATGAAAAACTGTTTTTT. The encoded protein is CASSQRGGQFNEKLFF.

This clone was observed a handful of times. The J gene is TRBJ2-5, the V gene TRBV13; the D gene is possibly TRBD2 (6 bases). Trimming stripped 1 base from V and 12 bases from J, with 12 bases between. The CDR3 loop spans 12 amino acids. CDR1 is PRHDT and CDR2 is FYEKMQ in the germline V gene (reference sequence). The CDR3 loop reads CASSLDRRGKYF. CDR3 bases: TGTGCCAGCAGCTTAGACCGGCGGGGAAAGTACTTC.

This sequence joins TRBV5-1 and TRBJ1-1; TRBD1 matches at 11 bases. The ends lost 4 bases at V and 5 bases at J; junction bases unmatched: 4. This CDR3 region has 14 residues. CDR1 and CDR2 (germline): SGHRS, YFSETQ. The CDR3 DNA reads as TGCGCCAGCAGCGGACAGGGGGCTCGGACTGAAGCTTTCTTT. It yields the protein CASSGQGARTEAFF.

J is TRBJ2-2 and V is TRBV5-4, with TRBD2 as a possible D gene (6 bases). Germline CDR1 SGHNT, CDR2 YYREEE (reference sequence). This CDR3 spans 15 amino acids. Deletions cut 4 bases from V and 5 bases from J, with 15 bases between. The CDR3 DNA is TGTGCCAGCAGCACGATTGGGGCGGGGACCGGGGAGCTGTTTTTT. Protein: CASSTIGAGTGELFF.

The chain carries TRBV7-2 and TRBJ1-1; 8 positions agree with TRBD1. J was trimmed by 3 bases and V by 3 bases; bases with no gene match: 9. CDR1 is SGHTA, CDR2 FQGNSA, per germline. The CDR3 consists of 16 residues. CDR3 sequence reads: CASSLTGVVDDTEAFF. The DNA for the CDR3 is TGTGCCAGCAGCTTGACAGGGGTGGTCGATGACACTGAAGCTTTCTTT.

The chain joins TRBV5-1 to TRBJ1-4, with TRBD1 identical over 7 bases. The V and J ends lost 4 bases and 5 bases, in that order; junction bases with no gene match: 8. The V gene's germline CDR1 is SGHRS and CDR2 YFSETQ. The CDR3 totals 15 residues. CDR3 loop: CASSASGTANEKLFF. In DNA form, the CDR3 reads TGCGCCAGCAGCGCCTCCGGGACAGCGAATGAAAAACTGTTTTTT.

In this sample, this clone turned up a few times. V usage is TRBV18 and J usage is TRBJ1-1, with 11 bases lining up with TRBD1. V shed 5 bases and J 5 bases; nucleotides not matched to a gene: 4. Looked up from germline, CDR1 is KGHSH and CDR2 is LQKENI. The CDR3 extends over 14 amino acids. The chain's CDR3 is CASSGQGARTEAFF. DNA of the CDR3: TGTGCCAGCTCAGGACAGGGGGCCAGGACTGAAGCTTTCTTT.

The chain is built from TRBV5-1 and TRBJ2-1; 8 nucleotides agree with TRBD2. Germline V gene sequence: CDR1 SGHRS, CDR2 YFSETQ. J gave up 10 bases and V 0 bases, and 9 bases lay outside the gene matches. This CDR3 contains 15 residues. The CDR3 coding sequence is TGCGCCAGCAGCTTGGACGGCGGGGGGAGGATAGAGCAGTTCTTC. It is translated as CASSLDGGGRIEQFF.

The sample holds a few counts of this clone. The rearrangement joins TRBV24-1 to TRBJ1-1; no clear D. From germline, CDR1 is KGHDR and CDR2 SFDVKD. Trimming removed 1 base at V and 4 bases at J, with 15 bases between. The CDR3 spans 16 residues. This CDR3 reads CATSDLRGGATTEAFF. The CDR3 nucleotides read TGTGCCACCAGTGATTTACGGGGTGGAGCGACCACTGAAGCTTTCTTT.

The V call is TRBV18, the J call TRBJ1-1; D is perhaps TRBD1 (6 bases). CDR1 is KGHSH, CDR2 LQKENI, per germline. V was shortened by 7 bases and J by 1 base, with 10 bases between the two germline ends. The CDR3 totals 13 residues. The CDR3 region is CASFSGQNTEAFF. The CDR3 bases are TGTGCCAGCTTCTCGGGACAGAACACTGAAGCTTTCTTT.

CDR3: CASSEYWTASYEQYV. CDR3 in DNA: TGTGCCAGCAGTGAATACTGGACAGCGAGTTACGAGCAGTACGTC. The chain links TRBV6-1 to TRBJ2-7, with TRBD1 as a possible D gene (6 bases). V lost 2 bases, J lost 4 bases, and 15 bases lay in between. Germline V gene lookup returns CDR1 MNHNS and CDR2 SASEGT. The CDR3 has 15 amino acids.

This chain uses TRBV4-1 with TRBJ1-6; weak D call: TRBD1 (5 bases). The CDR3 extends over 16 amino acids. Per the germline V gene, CDR1 is MGHRA and CDR2 is YSYEKL. Between the trimmed V and J ends, which lost 6 bases and 7 bases, there was a span of 19 bases. CDR3 region: CASSSGGASRNSPLHF. The CDR3 DNA sequence: TGCGCCAGCAGTTCGGGAGGGGCCTCGAGGAATTCACCCCTCCACTTT.

V and J are TRBV5-5 and TRBJ2-7; no definite D call. The CDR3 extends over 14 amino acids. The germline CDR1 and CDR2 sequences are SGHKS and YYEKEE (reference sequence). V gave up 1 base and J gave up 2 bases, with 10 bases separating them. CDR3 sequence (DNA): TGTGCCAGCAGCTTGCGGTTAGTGCCCTACGAGCAGTACTTC. Translation: CASSLRLVPYEQYF.

This chain connects TRBV9 to TRBJ1-3; no firm D call. V lost 0 bases to trimming and J lost 4 bases, with 26 bases between them. This CDR3 has 20 residues. Germline CDR1 SGDLS, CDR2 YYNGEE. The CDR3 region has the DNA TGTGCCAGCAGCGTAGAATTGACGGGGAGGGTTGGAGTTGAAGGAAACACCATATATTTT. Residues: CASSVELTGRVGVEGNTIYF.

The genes are TRBV7-3 and TRBJ2-2, with TRBD2 identical over 14 bases. Per germline, CDR1 SGHTA and CDR2 FQGTGA. The CDR3 runs to 14 residues. V lost 6 bases and J lost 7; bases outside the gene matches: 1. The CDR3 loop reads CASSGTSGSGELFF. The CDR3 nucleotides read TGTGCCAGCAGTGGGACTAGCGGGAGCGGGGAGCTGTTTTTT.

This clone is labeled as medium-sized. The genes are TRBV11-1 and TRBJ2-7; no firm D call. Between the trimmed V and J ends, which lost 4 bases and 5 bases, there was a span of 6 bases. The CDR3 is 11 amino acids. Germline lookup yields CDR1 SGHAT and CDR2 FQDESV (reference sequence). CDR3 sequence reads: CASSSVDEQYF. The DNA of the CDR3 is TGTGCCAGCAGCTCAGTTGACGAGCAGTACTTC.

This clone has only a few counts. The chain recombines TRBV28 with TRBJ2-1; TRBD1 aligns across 7 bases. This CDR3 comprises 18 residues. Germline V CDR1 and CDR2: MDHEN, SYDVKM. The V and J ends lost 1 base and 3 bases, in that order; junction bases with no gene match: 12. The chain's CDR3 is CASSLFSYRGSYYNEQFF. CDR3 bases: TGTGCCAGCAGTTTATTCTCCTACAGGGGCTCCTACTACAATGAGCAGTTCTTC.

The chain employs TRBV10-3 and TRBJ2-1; D may be TRBD1 (6 bases). Per the germline V gene, CDR1 is ENHRY and CDR2 is SYGVKD. Trimming took off 8 bases at V and 8 bases at J, with 13 bases between the two ends. The CDR3 loop spans 12 amino acids. The CDR3 is CAIGKQGDEQFF. CDR3 DNA sequence: TGTGCCATCGGCAAACAGGGCGATGAGCAGTTCTTC.

The chain joins TRBV5-1 to TRBJ2-2, with D perhaps TRBD1 (6 bases). The V gene's germline CDR1 is SGHRS and CDR2 YFSETQ. The CDR3 is made up of 14 amino acids. Trimming removed 4 bases at V and 6 bases at J, with 13 bases between. The CDR3 DNA is TGCGCCAGCAGCATGTACAGGGCCCCCGGGGAGCTGTTTTTT. Translated: CASSMYRAPGELFF.

The gene calls are TRBV19 and TRBJ1-2; D possibly corresponds to TRBD1 (6 bases). CDR3 length equals 13 residues. Germline values: CDR1 LNHDA, CDR2 SQIVND (reference sequence). Trimming left V 4 bases short and J 9 bases short, with 15 bases between. The CDR3 sequence is CASSRQATRSYTF. The CDR3 coding sequence is TGTGCCAGTAGTAGACAGGCCACTAGGAGCTACACCTTC. Full variable domain (outside the CDR3, taken from reference TRBV19 and TRBJ1-2): DGGITQSPKYLFRKEGQNVTLSCEQNLNHDAMYWYRQDPGQGLRLIYYSQIVNDFQKGDIAEGYSVSREKKESFPLTVTSAQKNPTAFYLCASSRQATRSYTFGSGTRLTVV.

The CDR3 DNA is TGTGCCAGCACCCTAGACAGGACTAGCACAGATACGCAGTATTTT. Residues: CASTLDRTSTDTQYF. This chain joins TRBV2 and TRBJ2-3; the D gene is possibly TRBD1 (6 bases). Looked up from germline, CDR1 is SNHLY and CDR2 is FYNNEI. This CDR3 contains 15 residues. V gave up 7 bases and J gave up 0 bases, with 14 bases separating them.

The J gene is TRBJ2-7, the V gene TRBV11-2, with TRBD2 as a possible D gene (6 bases). The length of the CDR3 is 14 residues. V gave up 4 bases and J gave up 3 bases, with 13 bases separating them. Per the germline V gene, CDR1 is SGHAT and CDR2 is FQNNGV. The CDR3 DNA reads TGTGCCAGCAGCTGGGGGAGGCAGAACTACGAGCAGTACTTC. Amino acid sequence: CASSWGRQNYEQYF.

This clone was found a few times. V usage is TRBV4-1 and J usage is TRBJ2-2, with unresolved D. Per germline, CDR1 MGHRA and CDR2 YSYEKL. The V end was cut by 1 base, the J end by 5 bases, with 8 bases between. The CDR3 loop spans 14 amino acids. The CDR3 sequence: CASSQGQDTGELFF. The CDR3 region has the DNA TGCGCCAGCAGCCAAGGGCAAGATACCGGGGAGCTGTTTTTT.

The chain is built from TRBV30 and TRBJ2-3, with D possibly TRBD2 on 6 matching bases. V gave up 3 bases and J gave up 0 bases, with 10 bases separating them. The CDR3 runs to 14 residues. The germline gives CDR1 GTSNPN, CDR2 SVGIG (reference sequence). CDR3 in DNA: TGTGCCTGGAGAGCGGGCCTTAGCACAGATACGCAGTATTTT. Translated: CAWRAGLSTDTQYF.

This clone has only a few counts. The V call is TRBV21-1, the J call TRBJ2-7; TRBD2, the table's D call, lacks a check against the DNA. TRBV21-1 counts as a pseudogene. The CDR3 spans 14 residues. As DNA, the CDR3 is TGTGCCAGCAGCAAAGCATGGAGTTCCTACGAGCAGTACGTC. This encodes CASSKAWSSYEQYV.

The rearrangement uses TRBV7-2 and TRBJ2-1; 10 nucleotides match TRBD2. V lost 7 bases, J lost 6 bases, and 6 bases stayed unmatched. The V gene's germline CDR1 is SGHTA and CDR2 FQGNSA. CDR3 length: 14 residues. This CDR3 is CASMASGSLNEQFF. DNA of the CDR3: TGTGCCAGCATGGCTAGCGGGAGCCTCAATGAGCAGTTCTTC.

The CDR3 bases are TGTGCCAGCAGCCCGCCCAGGCCCCAAACCTATGGCTACACCTTC. Translated, it gives CASSPPRPQTYGYTF. The gene calls are TRBV7-2 and TRBJ1-2; D not certain. Between the trimmed V and J ends, which lost 5 bases and 4 bases, there was a span of 17 bases. Looked up from germline, CDR1 is SGHTA and CDR2 is FQGNSA. This CDR3 spans 15 amino acids.

The rearrangement uses TRBV5-5 and TRBJ1-6, with 8 bases that match TRBD1. V was pared by 1 base and J by 6 bases, with 6 bases of the junction left unmatched. The germline CDR1 and CDR2 sequences are SGHKS and YYEKEE (reference sequence). The CDR3 is 16 amino acids. CDR3 sequence: CASSLRATGGNSPLHF. The CDR3 DNA is TGTGCCAGCAGCTTGAGGGCCACAGGGGGTAATTCACCCCTCCACTTT.

The chain carries TRBV5-1 and TRBJ2-2, with 9 bases identical to TRBD2. The CDR3 is 16 amino acids. Germline V gene sequence: CDR1 SGHRS, CDR2 YFSETQ. V was clipped by 4 bases and J by 4 bases; unmatched bases: 8. CDR3 sequence: CASSLGVAGATGELFF. The CDR3 nucleotides read TGCGCCAGCAGCCTCGGGGTAGCGGGGGCCACCGGGGAGCTGTTTTTT.

This clone was counted between two and nine times. The chain recombines TRBV19 with TRBJ1-2, with D possibly TRBD1 on 5 matching bases. Trimming left V 8 bases short and J 4 bases short, with 11 bases between. The germline CDR1 and CDR2 sequences are LNHDA and SQIVND (reference sequence). This CDR3 region has 12 residues. The CDR3 nucleotides read TGTGCCAGTGTGGGGCGCGGCTATGGCTACACCTTC. Translated: CASVGRGYGYTF.

The gene calls are TRBV9 and TRBJ2-7, with 8 bases that match TRBD1. The CDR3 has 14 amino acids. Trimming at V came to 1 base and at J to 2 bases, leaving 2 bases not matched to a gene. Germline loops: CDR1 SGDLS, CDR2 YYNGEE. As DNA, the CDR3 is TGTGCCAGCAGCGTAAGGACAGGGCCCTACGAGCAGTACTTC. Its translation is CASSVRTGPYEQYF. Complete variable domain (other parts from reference TRBV9 and TRBJ2-7): DSGVTQTPKHLITATGQRVTLRCSPRSGDLSVYWYQQSLDQGLQFLIQYYNGEERAKGNILERFSAQQFPDLHSELNLSSLELGDSALYFCASSVRTGPYEQYFGPGTRLTVT.

The chain carries TRBV3-1 (or the pseudogene TRBV3-2) and TRBJ2-2, with D unclear. Germline V gene data show CDR1 as LGHDT and CDR2 as YNNKEL (reference sequence). The CDR3 is made up of 13 amino acids. V lost 2 bases and J lost 10, with 11 bases in between. This CDR3 reads CASSQHFRAELFF. CDR3 sequence (DNA): TGTGCCAGCAGCCAACATTTCCGCGCGGAGCTGTTTTTT.